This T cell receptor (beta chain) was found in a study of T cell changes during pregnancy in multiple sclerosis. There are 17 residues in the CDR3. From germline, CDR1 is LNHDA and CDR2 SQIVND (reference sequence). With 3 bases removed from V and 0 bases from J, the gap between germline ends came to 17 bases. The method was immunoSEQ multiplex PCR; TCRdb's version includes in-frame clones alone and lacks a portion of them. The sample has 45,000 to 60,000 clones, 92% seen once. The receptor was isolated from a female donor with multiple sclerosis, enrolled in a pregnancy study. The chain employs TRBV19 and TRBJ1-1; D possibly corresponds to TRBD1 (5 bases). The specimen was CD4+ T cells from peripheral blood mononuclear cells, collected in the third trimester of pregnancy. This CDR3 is CASSILGASQLNTEAFF. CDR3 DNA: TGTGCCAGTAGTATTCTTGGGGCGAGCCAGTTGAACACTGAAGCTTTCTTT. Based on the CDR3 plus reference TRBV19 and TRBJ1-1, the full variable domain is DGGITQSPKYLFRKEGQNVTLSCEQNLNHDAMYWYRQDPGQGLRLIYYSQIVNDFQKGDIAEGYSVSREKKESFPLTVTSAQKNPTAFYLCASSILGASQLNTEAFFGQGTRLTVV.